What follows are 17 T cell receptor delta chains derived from one specimen sequenced in a study of gammadelta T cells in human blood. TCRdb repeated clone calling on the RT-PCR reads with CATT. This table holds around 370 delta-chain clones, under 40% found once. The specimen was non-Vgamma9Vdelta2 gamma-delta T cells from infant blood. These receptors all come from a human donor.

For this clone: This clone may be a read error of a much larger clone one base away. This rearrangement joins TRDV1 to TRDJ1; 8 positions agree with TRDD3. V dropped 3 bases and J dropped 1; count of bases not matched to a gene: 19. In germline, CDR1 is TSWWSYY, CDR2 QGS. The CDR3 loop spans 20 amino acids. Here the CDR3 DNA reads TGTGCTCTTGGGGATGCCTCATTTTACTGGGGGGTCCCCGTCACCGATAAACTCATCTTT. Translation gives CALGDASFYWGVPVTDKLIF.

This clone showed up just a few times. Being one base from a much bigger clone, this may be a read error. The chain carries TRDV1 and TRDJ1; 13 bases map to TRDD3. The V segment lost 6 bases and the J segment 0 bases; nucleotides outside the gene matches: 16. The CDR3 contains 20 residues. Germline V gene lookup returns CDR1 TSWWSYY and CDR2 QGS. For the CDR3, the DNA is TGTGCTCTTGGCAAGTTAAGGGGGTACTGGGGGATACGCTACACCGATAAACTCATCTTT. Its protein product is CALGKLRGYWGIRYTDKLIF.

To note about this clone: This probably arose from a read error, given a far larger clone one base away. The rearrangement joins TRDV1 to TRDJ4, with 10 bases that match TRDD3. Unmatched junction bases numbered 24, after V lost 8 bases and J lost 0 bases. This CDR3 has 20 amino acids. The germline V gene has CDR1 TSWWSYY and CDR2 QGS. CDR3 coding DNA: TGTGCTCTTTGGGGAGGCAACTGGGGGATCTTAGTTTTTACCGCCAGACCCCTGATCTTT. This encodes CALWGGNWGILVFTARPLIF.

About this clone itself: A single base is all that separates this from a far larger clone, so a read error is likely. The chain links TRDV1 to TRDJ1; 8 nucleotides line up with TRDD3. Trimming cost V 1 base and J 1 base; bases outside gene matches: 32. Germline assignment: CDR1 TSWWSYY and CDR2 QGS. This CDR3 has 25 amino acids. CDR3 sequence reads: CALGEPPFTVLQQTGGLLSTDKLIF. The CDR3 DNA is TGTGCTCTTGGGGAACCACCTTTTACTGTTTTACAACAAACTGGGGGCCTGCTTTCCACCGATAAACTCATCTTT.

In this sample, this clone is large. The chain employs TRDV1 and TRDJ1; D is perhaps TRDD2 (9 bases). In germline, CDR1 is TSWWSYY, CDR2 QGS. The CDR3 runs 22 residues. The germline V and J ends were trimmed by 0 bases and 0 bases, with 29 bases remaining between them. CDR3 sequence (DNA): TGTGCTCTTGGGGAACTTACCTCCTTCCTACAGGTACTGGGGGGTTACACCGATAAACTCATCTTT. Translation gives CALGELTSFLQVLGGYTDKLIF.

The rearrangement uses TRDV1 and TRDJ1, with 8 positions matching TRDD2. Trimming removed 2 bases from V and 8 bases from J; junction bases left unmatched: 22. This CDR3 spans 19 amino acids. CDR1 is TSWWSYY, CDR2 QGS, per germline. This CDR3 is CALGENRAFLSIWGEKLIF. The CDR3 DNA is TGTGCTCTTGGGGAAAACAGGGCCTTCCTATCGATTTGGGGAGAGAAACTCATCTTT.

This clone is hyperexpanded (1% or more) within its sample. One end of the junction varies from germline; a read error may be responsible. This sample also contains other DNA sequences that code for the same CDR3. The chain links TRDV1 to TRDJ1; TRDD3 agrees at 12 bases. CDR3 length: 15 amino acids. Per the germline V gene, CDR1 is TSWWSYY and CDR2 is QGS. The CDR3 spells CSVPWLGDTTDKLIF. The DNA for the CDR3 is TGCTCGGTTCCCTGGCTGGGGGATACGACCGATAAACTCATCTTT.

The V call is TRDV1, the J call TRDJ1, with 11 bases fitting TRDD3. Trimming removed 0 bases from V and 4 bases from J; junction bases left unmatched: 10. The length of the CDR3 is 18 residues. Germline lookup yields CDR1 TSWWSYY and CDR2 QGS. The CDR3 protein is CALGELLWGIRMVDKLIF. CDR3 nucleotide sequence: TGTGCTCTTGGGGAACTGTTATGGGGGATACGCATGGTCGATAAACTCATCTTT.

This clone is termed large. The chain is built from TRDV1 and TRDJ1; 8 nucleotides line up with TRDD3. This CDR3 comprises 21 residues. CDR1 and CDR2 (germline): TSWWSYY, QGS. V shed 4 bases, J shed 0 bases, and the junction held 22 bases outside the gene matches. CDR3 loop: CALGGSRLLKTYWGDTDKLIF. The CDR3 region has the DNA TGTGCTCTTGGGGGGTCACGTCTCCTAAAAACGTACTGGGGGGACACCGATAAACTCATCTTT.

Regarding this clone: The limits of the CDR3 on the DNA are not certain, so only TCRdb's listed CDR3 is given. The chain couples TRDV1 to TRDJ1; TRDD3 is the table's D call, not checked against the DNA. The CDR3 has 23 residues if both end residues are counted. CDR1 is TSWWSYY, CDR2 QGS, per germline. Here the CDR3 reads CALGDLTILLWLGKGRYTDKLIF.

Remarks on this clone: This is likely an artifact of a read error, given a far larger clone one base away. The identical CDR3 is also encoded by other nucleotide sequences in the sample. The chain is built from TRDV1 and TRDJ1; 13 positions agree with TRDD3. From germline, CDR1 is TSWWSYY and CDR2 QGS. CDR3 length: 23 amino acids. CDR3 nucleotide sequence: TGTGCTCTTGGGAAACGGCTCCTACGCCGACTCTACTGGGGGATACGCGAAGCCGATAAACTCATATTT. Amino acid sequence: CALGKRLLRRLYWGIREADKLIF.

This clone is hyperexpanded. The same CDR3 arises from other DNA sequences in this sample as well. The chain uses TRDV1 and TRDJ1; 10 bases are a match to TRDD3. The ends lost 3 bases at V and 9 bases at J; junction bases unmatched: 19. The CDR3 spans 18 residues. In germline, CDR1 is TSWWSYY, CDR2 QGS. The CDR3 nucleotides read TGTGCTCTTGGGGATTTACCGGGATTACTGGGGGATGACGGGCAACTCATCTTT. Translated, it gives CALGDLPGLLGDDGQLIF.

Details on this clone: At the DNA level, this CDR3 is encoded by other sequences in the same sample as well. This chain connects TRDV1 to TRDJ1; weak D call: TRDD3 (5 bases). The V gene's germline CDR1 is TSWWSYY and CDR2 QGS. Trimming pared 2 bases from V and 2 bases from J, leaving 18 bases between. This CDR3 contains 17 residues. The CDR3 spells CALGEGGPPPNTDKLIF. In nucleotides, the CDR3 is TGTGCTCTTGGGGAAGGGGGCCCCCCACCCAATACCGATAAACTCATCTTT.

This clone turned up a few times. The genes are TRDV1 and TRDJ1; D may be TRDD2 or TRDD3 (5 bases each). Germline V CDR1 and CDR2: TSWWSYY, QGS. The V gene lost 4 bases and the J gene lost 0 bases, with 33 bases spanning the gap. This CDR3 is built from 22 residues. Written as DNA, the CDR3 is TGTGCTCTTGGGGCCCGTAACTTCCGCGGACATGGTTACCCTGGGAACACCGATAAACTCATCTTT. It is translated as CALGARNFRGHGYPGNTDKLIF.

This clone was observed a handful of times. The rearrangement uses TRDV1 and TRDJ1, with 10 positions matching TRDD3. The CDR3 runs 24 residues. Losses at the gene ends were 0 bases for V and 0 bases for J; bases not matched to a gene: 25. Germline-derived CDR1 and CDR2 are TSWWSYY and QGS. In DNA, the CDR3 is TGTGCTCTTGGGGAACTATCTTATTCCCCACTCCCGTACTGGGGGATCCCGTACACCGATAAACTCATCTTT. Translated, it gives CALGELSYSPLPYWGIPYTDKLIF.

This clone was seen once. This rearrangement joins TRDV1 to TRDJ1, with 8 positions matching TRDD3. The V gene's germline CDR1 is TSWWSYY and CDR2 QGS. CDR3 length: 25 amino acids. Trimming took 1 base from V and 1 from J; bases not matched to a gene: 32. Here the CDR3 reads CALGEPPFTVLPQTGGLLFTDKLIF. Written as DNA, the CDR3 is TGTGCTCTTGGGGAACCACCTTTTACTGTGTTACCACAAACTGGGGGCCTGCTTTTCACCGATAAACTCATCTTT.

This clone was seen only a few times. It may be a read error: a sequence one base away is much more abundant. This specimen includes other DNA sequences encoding the same CDR3. J is TRDJ1 and V is TRDV1, with 8 positions matching TRDD3. V was clipped by 0 bases and J by 0 bases; unmatched bases: 18. The CDR3 contains 21 residues. CDR1 is TSWWSYY, CDR2 QGS, per germline. The CDR3 region is CALGELGVQRDTTNYTDKLIF. Here the CDR3 DNA reads TGTGCTCTTGGGGAACTGGGGGTACAGCGGGATACGACCAACTACACCGATAAACTCATCTTT.